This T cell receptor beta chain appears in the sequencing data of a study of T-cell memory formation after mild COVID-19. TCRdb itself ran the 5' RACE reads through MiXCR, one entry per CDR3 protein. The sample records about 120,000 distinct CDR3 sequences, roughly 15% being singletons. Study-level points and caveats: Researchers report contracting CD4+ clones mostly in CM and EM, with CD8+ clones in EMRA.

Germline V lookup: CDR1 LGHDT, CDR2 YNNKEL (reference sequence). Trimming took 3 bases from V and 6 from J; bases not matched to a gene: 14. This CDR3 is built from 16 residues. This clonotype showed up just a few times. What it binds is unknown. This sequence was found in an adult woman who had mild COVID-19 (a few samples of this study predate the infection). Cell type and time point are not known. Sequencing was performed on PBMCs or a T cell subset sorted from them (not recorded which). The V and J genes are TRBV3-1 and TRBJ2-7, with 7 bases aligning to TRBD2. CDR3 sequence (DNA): TGTGCCAGCAGCCAGCCAACCGGGACTAATCGCGGCGAGCAGTACTTC. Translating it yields CASSQPTGTNRGEQYF.